Listed below are T cell receptor beta chains from one sample, sequenced in a study of T-cell reconstitution after alpha-beta-depleted transplantation in children. TCRdb reprocessed the PCR reads via MiXCR and lists one record per CDR3 protein. This table has approximately 490,000 distinct CDR3 sequences, 8% to 11% appearing once. The sample here was PBMCs, taken before TCRalphabeta/CD19-depleted stem cell transplant. These receptors all stem from a child aged 2-9 years with inherited bone marrow failure, due to receive a stem cell transplant. Each CDR3 is given with its conserved first and last residue.

v_gene	CDR3aa
TRBV5-6	CASSWWRAELRDTQYF
TRBV4-3	CASSQDRVPYNEQFF
TRBV7-9	CASSKLAGEGDETQYF
TRBV20-1	CSARWRGLQPQHF
TRBV11-2	CASSWTSGQGSYNEQFF
TRBV27	CATGDRGPNEQYF
TRBV27	CASSRTSGITDTQYF
TRBV5-1	CASSSGQGEKLFF
TRBV5-6	CASSLALFGGHNEQFF
TRBV7-2	CASSFVSGTDTQYF
TRBV19	CASSIKAGGGYNEQFF
TRBV20-1	CSARDISGRNEQYF
TRBV5-1	CASSLAGRDGGGYTF
TRBV7-8	CASTELSDTQYF
TRBV20-1	CSAGLERYRGSNEQFF
TRBV5-4	CASRNSGRQYEQYF
TRBV20-1	CSASSGQYEQYF
TRBV11-2	CASSSGERLFF
TRBV11-2	CASSLEYQARYTF
TRBV12-3/TRBV12-4	CASSHRTVNTEAFF
TRBV4-3	CASSGEWYNEQFF
TRBV27	CASSFSQGRLDEQYF
TRBV20-1	CCARDRNGTSGPNEQFF
TRBV11-2	CASSWLAKNIQYF
TRBV27	CASSYQGSGTDTQYF
TRBV6-5	CASSYELADVTDTQYF
TRBV11-2	CASSLDLEGWGTFYEQYF
TRBV7-9	CASSSTVGQGIEKLFF
TRBV10-3	CAISRGQGAGETQYF
TRBV7-8	CASSTQLQGAGTEAFF
TRBV20-1	CSASSFQGATQETQYF
TRBV6-5	CASSYDGSGFYEQYF
TRBV29-1	CSVEDLRASTDTQYF
TRBV5-1	CASSLGAYSNQPQHF
TRBV7-2	CASSLRRGQSYEQYF
TRBV18	CASSQTMPDGTENYGYTF
TRBV7-9	CASSLALTGDNYGYTF
TRBV10-1	CASSESVAYNEQFF
TRBV11-2	CASSLLAWDRMYF